These 8 T cell receptor beta chains were all obtained from the same sample, sequenced in a study of memory CD4+ T cells and cytomegalovirus serostatus. Profiling relied on immunoSEQ multiplex PCR, and the TCRdb table lists in-frame clones only, not all of them. The sample has around 45,000 clones; roughly four fifths are singletons. The sort gate was single viable CD3+CD4+CD8-CD45RO+ cells for memory CD4+ T cells. Sequencing was done on a sample of memory CD4+ T cells from blood. Receptors were obtained from an adult in good health and CMV-seropositive.

The CDR3 nucleotides are TGTGCCAGCAGCTTGGATCGCGGGCTCGAGCAGTACTTC. It is translated as CASSLDRGLEQYF. The chain employs TRBV5-8 and TRBJ2-7; D perhaps matches TRBD2 (5 bases). Germline CDR1 SGHTS, CDR2 YDEGEE. Trimming shortened V by 0 bases and J by 6 bases, and 10 bases separated the two germline ends. This CDR3 has 13 amino acids.

This clone was seen more than once but under ten times. The chain recombines TRBV6-1 with TRBJ1-3; no firm D call. The CDR3 has 16 amino acids. V shed 1 base and J shed 0 bases, with 10 bases lying between them. CDR1 is MNHNS, CDR2 SASEGT, per germline. CDR3 in amino acids: CASSEVPQNSGNTIYF. Written as DNA, the CDR3 is TGTGCCAGCAGTGAAGTTCCCCAGAACTCTGGAAACACCATATATTTT.

The chain carries TRBV7-2 and TRBJ2-7, with a possible D match to TRBD1 (6 bases). The CDR3 spans 15 residues. The germline gives CDR1 SGHTA, CDR2 FQGNSA. With 5 bases removed from V and 0 bases from J, the gap between germline ends came to 14 bases. Here the CDR3 DNA reads TGTGCCAGCAGCCTCAGGGACACCAGCTCCTACGAGCAGTACTTC. Translating gives CASSLRDTSSYEQYF.

This clone was observed a handful of times. V is TRBV7-9 and J is TRBJ2-3; TRBD2 might be the D (6 bases). CDR3 length: 13 residues. CDR1 and CDR2 (germline): SEHNR, FQNEAQ (reference sequence). V dropped 7 bases and J dropped 4 bases, with 12 bases sitting between them. Here the CDR3 DNA reads TGTGCCAGCACCCGGCGGGACGCAGATACGCAGTATTTT. It specifies CASTRRDADTQYF.

This chain connects TRBV5-8 to TRBJ1-4, with TRBD1 as a possible D gene (5 bases). With 2 bases removed from V and 8 bases from J, the gap between germline ends came to 19 bases. The CDR3 runs to 16 residues. CDR1 is SGHTS and CDR2 is YDEGEE in the germline V gene. The CDR3 DNA sequence: TGTGCCAGCAGCTTTGACGTAAGAGGGGTCGACGAAAAACTGTTTTTT. Translating gives CASSFDVRGVDEKLFF.

V and J are TRBV6-1 and TRBJ1-4; TRBD1 might be the D (5 bases). With 2 bases removed from V and 8 bases from J, the gap between germline ends came to 15 bases. Germline V gene sequence: CDR1 MNHNS, CDR2 SASEGT. The CDR3 is 15 residues long. The CDR3 loop is CASSEQPGWGEKLFF. The CDR3 DNA follows: TGTGCCAGCAGTGAACAACCAGGGTGGGGAGAAAAACTGTTTTTT.

The chain combines TRBV29-1 with TRBJ1-1; weak D call: TRBD1 (5 bases). The CDR3 consists of 13 residues. Trimming removed 5 bases at V and 5 bases at J, with 15 bases between. From germline, CDR1 is SQVTM and CDR2 ANQGSEA. DNA for the CDR3: TGCAGCGTTAAAACCGGGGCCCAGACTGAAGCTTTCTTT. Translation gives CSVKTGAQTEAFF. The full variable domain, rest sourced from reference TRBV29-1 and TRBJ1-1, is SAVISQKPSRDICQRGTSLTIQCQVDSQVTMMFWYRQQPGQSLTLIATANQGSEATYESGFVIDKFPISRPNLTFSTLTVSNMSPEDSSIYLCSVKTGAQTEAFFGQGTRLTVV.

In this sample, this clone turned up a few times. The J gene is TRBJ1-2, the V gene TRBV12-5; 7 nucleotides match TRBD1. Losses at the gene ends were 4 bases for V and 3 bases for J; bases not matched to a gene: 5. Germline V gives CDR1 LGHNT, CDR2 FRNRAP. The CDR3 has 14 residues. The CDR3 spells CASGWGDSDYGYTF. CDR3 DNA sequence: TGTGCTAGTGGTTGGGGGGACAGTGACTATGGCTACACCTTC.